Each of the 22 T cell receptor beta chains below was sequenced from the same sample in a study of T cells in Graves' hyperthyroidism and ophthalmopathy. Amplification yielded TCR beta CDR3 regions, with RNA transcripts as the source. The TCR CDR3 first-round RT-PCR relied on the HTBI primer set. One entry per CDR3 protein, called by TCRdb with MiXCR from the multiplex PCR reads. This sample has approximately 690,000 distinct CDR3 sequences, with more than 12% found just once. The sample consisted of blood. All receptors derive from a woman in her forties or fifties with Graves' ophthalmopathy.

This clonotype was seen repeatedly, ten times or more. The V and J genes are TRBV10-3 and TRBJ2-3, with 13 bases that match TRBD2. This CDR3 is 15 amino acids long. Germline V gene data show CDR1 as ENHRY and CDR2 as SYGVKD. Losses at the gene ends were 10 bases for V and 6 bases for J; bases not matched to a gene: 10. CDR3: CATDRTSGSKDTQYF. The CDR3 bases are TGTGCCACGGACCGGACTAGCGGGAGTAAGGATACGCAGTATTTT.

Ten or more counts support this clonotype. The V call is TRBV24-1, the J call TRBJ2-5; 9 positions agree with TRBD2. Germline values: CDR1 KGHDR, CDR2 SFDVKD. J was trimmed by 5 bases and V by 3 bases; bases with no gene match: 6. This CDR3 is built from 15 residues. The CDR3 protein is CATSDRLAGVETQYF. CDR3 coding DNA: TGTGCCACCAGTGATCGATTAGCGGGAGTGGAGACCCAGTACTTC.

This clonotype was counted at least ten times. The chain is built from TRBV29-1 and TRBJ2-1; TRBD1 matches 11 bases. The J segment lost 8 bases and the V segment lost 3 bases, leaving 6 bases of the junction unmatched. The CDR3 contains 14 residues. Per the germline V gene, CDR1 is SQVTM and CDR2 is ANQGSEA. This CDR3 reads CSVDGGQGEDEQFF. The CDR3, as DNA: TGCAGCGTTGATGGGGGACAGGGGGAGGATGAGCAGTTCTTC.

This clonotype was detected many times. This CDR3 is CASSLIRDSSYEQYF. CDR3 coding DNA: TGCGCCAGCAGCTTGATCCGGGACAGCTCCTACGAGCAGTACTTC. The gene calls are TRBV5-1 and TRBJ2-7, with 7 nucleotides matching TRBD1. Germline V gene lookup returns CDR1 SGHRS and CDR2 YFSETQ. The CDR3 loop spans 15 amino acids. V shed 1 base, J shed 0 bases, and the junction held 4 bases outside the gene matches.

This clonotype was seen ten or more times. The chain is built from TRBV3-1 and TRBJ2-2; a possible D gene is TRBD2 (6 bases). V dropped 0 bases and J dropped 2 bases, with 10 bases sitting between them. CDR1 LGHDT and CDR2 YNNKEL come from the germline V gene (reference sequence). The CDR3 runs 16 residues. CDR3 sequence reads: CASSQDPGSNTGELFF. As DNA, the CDR3 is TGTGCCAGCAGCCAAGATCCCGGGAGTAACACCGGGGAGCTGTTTTTT.

This clonotype was observed a few times. V and J are TRBV7-6 and TRBJ2-2, with TRBD2 as a possible D gene (5 bases). The CDR3 loop spans 12 amino acids. Germline V gene sequence: CDR1 SGHVS, CDR2 FNYEAQ. Trimming shortened V by 1 base and J by 13 bases, and 10 bases separated the two germline ends. Here the CDR3 reads CASSLEAEGLFF. The CDR3 DNA sequence: TGTGCCAGCAGCTTAGAGGCCGAGGGGCTGTTTTTT.

This clonotype has at least ten counts. V usage is TRBV9 and J usage is TRBJ2-3; D is ambiguous. From germline, CDR1 is SGDLS and CDR2 YYNGEE. The CDR3 runs to 13 residues. V shed 0 bases and J shed 6 bases, with 8 bases lying between them. This chain's CDR3 is CASSVAMGDTQYF. CDR3 nucleotide sequence: TGTGCCAGCAGCGTAGCAATGGGGGATACGCAGTATTTT.

The sample holds a few counts of this clonotype. The chain links TRBV12-3 or TRBV12-4 to TRBJ2-1; maybe TRBD2 (5 bases). The CDR3 totals 15 residues. V gave up 8 bases and J gave up 0 bases, with 14 bases separating them. DNA for the CDR3: TGTGCCAGCTCGGTGGGGAGCCACTCCTACAATGAGCAGTTCTTC. Protein sequence: CASSVGSHSYNEQFF.

This chain uses TRBV27 with TRBJ1-2, with 7 bases identical to TRBD1. V lost 4 bases and J lost 8; bases outside the gene matches: 10. CDR1 and CDR2 (germline): MNHEY, SMNVEV (reference sequence). The CDR3 totals 14 residues. Here the CDR3 reads CASSSPHRGGGYTF. CDR3 DNA sequence: TGTGCCAGCAGTTCCCCCCACAGGGGCGGCGGCTACACCTTC.

The rearrangement links TRBV7-8 to TRBJ2-7; D is perhaps TRBD1 (6 bases). The CDR3 runs to 15 residues. The ends were cut back, 4 bases at V and 2 bases at J, with 15 bases in the middle. From germline, CDR1 is SGHVS and CDR2 FQNEAQ. The CDR3 protein is CASSSRPGQAYEQYF. The DNA of the CDR3 is TGTGCCAGCAGCTCCAGACCGGGACAAGCCTACGAGCAGTACTTC.

This clonotype was detected ten times or more. The chain links TRBV20-1 to TRBJ2-1; 10 nucleotides line up with TRBD2. This CDR3 is 18 amino acids long. Looked up from germline, CDR1 is DFQATT and CDR2 is SNEGSKA (reference sequence). J lost 2 bases, V lost 1 base, and 11 bases had no gene match. The CDR3 DNA reads TGCAGTGCTAGAGTTCTAGCGGGAGCCGAACCCCCCTACAATGAGCAGTTCTTC. It codes for CSARVLAGAEPPYNEQFF.

This rearrangement joins TRBV20-1 to TRBJ2-7; D is possibly TRBD2 (5 bases). Germline V gives CDR1 DFQATT, CDR2 SNEGSKA (reference sequence). This CDR3 has 16 residues. V dropped 1 base and J dropped 1 base, with 17 bases sitting between them. CDR3 nucleotide sequence: TGCAGTGCTAGAGGCGGCAAAAGCGGCCGATCCTACGAGCAGTACTTC. The encoded protein is CSARGGKSGRSYEQYF.

In this sample, this clonotype turned up many times. This chain uses TRBV9 with TRBJ2-2; 13 bases are a match to TRBD2. The V gene's germline CDR1 is SGDLS and CDR2 YYNGEE. This CDR3 has 16 amino acids. The junction had 4 bases not matched to a gene; V was cut back by 1 base and J by 7 bases. The CDR3 DNA reads TGTGCCAGCAGCGTAACGACTAGCGGGAGGAGCGGGGAGCTGTTTTTT. It codes for CASSVTTSGRSGELFF.

This clonotype has only a few counts. This rearrangement joins TRBV7-9 to TRBJ2-7; 7 nucleotides agree with TRBD1. This CDR3 spans 13 amino acids. Trimming removed 7 bases from V and 4 bases from J; junction bases left unmatched: 7. CDR1 and CDR2 (germline): SEHNR, FQNEAQ (reference sequence). The CDR3 loop reads CASNEGTAYEQYF. CDR3 coding DNA: TGTGCCAGCAACGAAGGGACAGCATACGAGCAGTACTTC.

This clonotype has at least ten counts. This chain joins TRBV28 and TRBJ2-1; 7 positions match TRBD1. The CDR3 totals 15 residues. Germline CDR1 MDHEN, CDR2 SYDVKM. The trim removed 5 bases at V and 5 bases at J, leaving 9 bases unmatched. The CDR3 region has the DNA TGTGCCAGCAGTCCGCCGACAGGGTGGGACAATGAGCAGTTCTTC. It specifies CASSPPTGWDNEQFF.

There are many counts of this clonotype. The V gene is TRBV28, the J gene TRBJ1-2; 10 bases are shared with TRBD1. CDR1 and CDR2 from the germline V gene are MDHEN and SYDVKM. This CDR3 is built from 15 residues. V dropped 2 bases and J dropped 9; count of bases not matched to a gene: 9. Written as DNA, the CDR3 is TGTGCCAGCAGTTTAACGGTGGACAGGGGGAGAAGCTACACCTTC. This translates into CASSLTVDRGRSYTF.

V gene TRBV14 combines with J gene TRBJ2-7; tentatively, D is TRBD1 or TRBD2 (6 bases each). V was clipped by 1 base and J by 9 bases, with 16 bases between them. The CDR3 has 14 amino acids. Per the germline V gene, CDR1 is SGHDN and CDR2 is FVKESK. CDR3 protein: CASSQVLGGQGQYF. The CDR3 DNA sequence: TGTGCCAGCAGCCAAGTCCTGGGGGGCCAGGGGCAGTACTTC.

This clonotype was counted many times. The V call is TRBV6-2 or TRBV6-3, the J call TRBJ1-1, with 8 bases lining up with TRBD1. Trimming at V came to 2 bases and at J to 7 bases, leaving 6 bases not matched to a gene. The CDR3 covers 14 residues. Per the germline V gene, CDR1 is MNHEY and CDR2 is SVGEGT. CDR3 DNA sequence: TGTGCCAGCAGTTACCAGGGGGCGGTCAGTGAAGCTTTCTTT. It codes for CASSYQGAVSEAFF.

This clonotype came up many times. The chain combines TRBV7-2 with TRBJ2-5; D is undetermined. The CDR3 is made up of 16 amino acids. The V and J ends lost 1 base and 2 bases respectively, with 14 bases between them. Germline CDR1 and CDR2: SGHTA and FQGNSA. DNA of the CDR3: TGTGCCAGCAGCTTAGGGTCTCTGGCAGGACAAGAGACCCAGTACTTC. It specifies CASSLGSLAGQETQYF.

This clonotype came up many times. The rearrangement links TRBV2 to TRBJ2-5; 12 nucleotides match TRBD2. The CDR3 runs to 15 residues. CDR1 and CDR2 (germline): SNHLY, FYNNEI. With 8 bases clipped from V and 4 bases from J, the junction kept 8 bases outside the gene matches. For the CDR3, the DNA is TGTGCCAGCGCGCGACTAGCGGGAGTACTAGAGACCCAGTACTTC. Residues: CASARLAGVLETQYF.

The chain combines TRBV20-1 with TRBJ1-5; a weak D match, TRBD1 (5 bases). Trimming cost V 1 base and J 0 bases, with 10 bases left between them. The CDR3 is 15 amino acids. Looked up from germline, CDR1 is DFQATT and CDR2 is SNEGSKA (reference sequence). The CDR3 bases are TGCAGTGCTAGAGCCCGGGACGTTAGCAATCAGCCCCAGCATTTT. Amino acid sequence: CSARARDVSNQPQHF.

The table lists this clonotype with many counts. The J gene is TRBJ1-2, the V gene TRBV7-9; 7 nucleotides agree with TRBD1. Germline CDR1 reads SEHNR; CDR2 reads FQNEAQ (reference sequence). Trimming cost V 3 bases and J 6 bases; bases outside gene matches: 1. CDR3 length: 12 residues. The DNA for the CDR3 is TGTGCCAGCAGCTTTGACAGGGATGGCTACACCTTC. Translating it yields CASSFDRDGYTF.